These 16 T cell receptor beta chains were sequenced from one sample in a study of patients and donors after allogeneic stem cell transplantation. MiXCR, run by TCRdb on the RT-PCR reads, gives a single entry per CDR3 protein. The sample carries 920,000 or so distinct CDR3 sequences, 15% to 20% recorded once. Sequenced input: blood, either unsorted or a sorted T cell fraction (not recorded which). These TCRs come from a human donor who was either an allogeneic HSCT recipient or a stem cell or donor lymphocyte infusion donor (not recorded which). It is not recorded whose cells these are; they may come from a transplant donor.

This clonotype was recorded at least ten times. This sequence joins TRBV12-3 or TRBV12-4 and TRBJ1-3; no reliable D call. V was pared by 6 bases and J by 0 bases, with 12 bases between. The CDR3 runs 15 residues. In DNA form, the CDR3 reads TGTGCCAGCAGGTCCTACGTCCTCTCTGGAAACACCATATATTTT. Translation: CASRSYVLSGNTIYF.

The chain joins TRBV5-6 to TRBJ1-5, with D uncertain. V lost 3 bases and J lost 5, with 18 bases in between. The germline V gene has CDR1 SGHDT and CDR2 YYEEEE. The length of the CDR3 is 16 residues. CDR3 sequence: CASSSSGEGIHQPQHF. The CDR3 DNA follows: TGTGCCAGCAGCTCGTCCGGGGAAGGGATCCATCAGCCCCAGCATTTT.

This clonotype was seen a few times. V gene TRBV29-1 combines with J gene TRBJ2-1; TRBD2 matches 10 bases. The CDR3 loop spans 14 amino acids. Looked up from germline, CDR1 is SQVTM and CDR2 is ANQGSEA. After removal of 5 bases from V and 4 bases from J, the junction contained 5 bases not matched to a gene. The CDR3 is CSVSPSGSYNEQFF. CDR3 DNA: TGCAGCGTTTCCCCTAGCGGGAGTTACAATGAGCAGTTCTTC.

This clonotype was picked up many times. The genes are TRBV29-1 and TRBJ2-3; tentatively, D is TRBD1 (6 bases). There are 13 residues in the CDR3. Trimming removed 4 bases from V and 6 bases from J, with 14 bases in between. Per germline, CDR1 SQVTM and CDR2 ANQGSEA. This CDR3 is CSVGQAMGDTQYF. The CDR3, as DNA: TGCAGCGTTGGACAGGCAATGGGGGATACGCAGTATTTT.

This clonotype has just a few counts. The chain combines TRBV7-2 with TRBJ2-5; a weak D match, TRBD1 (6 bases). Germline CDR1 SGHTA, CDR2 FQGNSA. The V end was cut by 5 bases, the J end by 1 base, with 20 bases between. The CDR3 is 17 amino acids. The CDR3 loop reads CASSPRRGGTFQETQYF. CDR3 sequence (DNA): TGTGCCAGCAGCCCCCGGAGAGGGGGTACCTTCCAAGAGACCCAGTACTTC.

The chain links TRBV24-1 to TRBJ2-7, with D uncertain. Germline assignment: CDR1 KGHDR and CDR2 SFDVKD. The length of the CDR3 is 14 residues. The V end was cut by 0 bases, the J end by 5 bases, with 10 bases between. CDR3 in DNA: TGTGCCACCAGTGATTTGCGATTGGGCCACGAGCAGTACTTC. Its translation: CATSDLRLGHEQYF.

V and J are TRBV19 and TRBJ1-2; 8 positions agree with TRBD1. In germline, CDR1 is LNHDA, CDR2 SQIVND (reference sequence). This CDR3 has 14 residues. The V and J ends lost 6 bases and 8 bases, in that order; junction bases with no gene match: 11. In DNA form, the CDR3 reads TGTGCCAGTAGGGGGACAGGCACCTATCGGGGCTACACCTTC. Translated: CASRGTGTYRGYTF.

The J gene is TRBJ2-7, the V gene TRBV6-1, with a weak D call TRBD2 (6 bases). Per germline, CDR1 MNHNS and CDR2 SASEGT. CDR3 length: 14 residues. The V end lost 5 bases, the J end lost 2 bases, and 13 bases lay between the germline ends. CDR3 DNA: TGTGCCAGCAGTCGCGGGGACCGAACCTACGAGCAGTACTTC. Residues: CASSRGDRTYEQYF.

The chain employs TRBV5-1 and TRBJ2-7; D gene ambiguous. CDR1 is SGHRS and CDR2 is YFSETQ in the germline V gene. This CDR3 has 13 amino acids. V lost 2 bases to trimming and J lost 5 bases, with 11 bases between them. CDR3 sequence: CASSLNPIDEQYF. The CDR3 DNA reads TGCGCCAGCAGCTTAAATCCGATCGACGAGCAGTACTTC.

This clonotype appeared a few times. Here the CDR3 reads CASSWPGWYNEQFF. In nucleotides, the CDR3 is TGTGCCAGCAGTTGGCCAGGGTGGTACAATGAGCAGTTCTTC. V and J are TRBV14 and TRBJ2-1; maybe TRBD1 (5 bases). Trimming pared 6 bases from V and 4 bases from J, leaving 13 bases between. This CDR3 contains 14 residues. CDR1 and CDR2 from the germline V gene are SGHDN and FVKESK.

This clonotype has just a few counts. This chain links TRBV12-3 or TRBV12-4 with TRBJ1-6, with 12 bases that match TRBD1. V gave up 0 bases and J gave up 7 bases; unmatched junction bases: 10. The CDR3 has 19 amino acids. The chain's CDR3 is CASSLAGLGQGAGNSPLHF. The CDR3 DNA sequence: TGTGCCAGCAGTTTAGCGGGTTTGGGACAGGGGGCGGGAAATTCACCCCTCCACTTT.

This clonotype was seen a few times. This sequence joins TRBV6-1 and TRBJ1-5; D perhaps matches TRBD1 (5 bases). V lost 10 bases to trimming and J lost 0 bases, with 16 bases between them. Germline V lookup: CDR1 MNHNS, CDR2 SASEGT. The length of the CDR3 is 15 residues. CDR3 protein: CATVLGGASNQPQHF. The CDR3 DNA follows: TGTGCCACGGTCCTTGGCGGGGCTAGCAATCAGCCCCAGCATTTT.

This clonotype was picked up a small number of times. This chain uses TRBV3-1 with TRBJ2-3; 11 bases map to TRBD2. The CDR3 runs 19 residues. The germline V gene encodes CDR1 LGHDT and CDR2 YNNKEL (reference sequence). V trimming: 1 base; J trimming: 3 bases; junction bases outside the gene matches: 12. CDR3 residues: CASSQGTLIAGGETDTQYF. CDR3 sequence (DNA): TGTGCCAGCAGCCAAGGAACCCTAATAGCGGGAGGGGAGACAGATACGCAGTATTTT.

This clonotype was observed a few times. V usage is TRBV20-1 and J usage is TRBJ1-1, with no clear D. The CDR3 runs to 14 residues. The germline V gene encodes CDR1 DFQATT and CDR2 SNEGSKA (reference sequence). V was clipped by 5 bases and J by 2 bases, with 15 bases between them. The CDR3 DNA reads as TGCAGTGCTTACAAAAGGGCCTTCAACACTGAAGCTTTCTTT. This translates into CSAYKRAFNTEAFF.

Only a few counts were recorded for this clonotype. This chain joins TRBV5-6 and TRBJ2-7, with 10 bases lining up with TRBD1. This CDR3 region has 15 residues. Germline V CDR1 and CDR2: SGHDT, YYEEEE. V gave up 4 bases and J gave up 7 bases; unmatched junction bases: 11. The CDR3 loop is CASSTVGQGTSEQYF. In nucleotides, the CDR3 is TGTGCCAGCAGCACCGTGGGACAGGGGACTAGTGAGCAGTACTTC.

This clonotype was seen more than once but under ten times. This chain's CDR3 is CATAYGGGETQYF. The CDR3 DNA reads TGTGCCACCGCCTACGGGGGAGGAGAGACCCAGTACTTC. V gene TRBV15 combines with J gene TRBJ2-5; TRBD2 is a possible D gene (6 bases). The germline gives CDR1 LNHNV, CDR2 YYDKDF (reference sequence). Trimming pared 8 bases from V and 4 bases from J, leaving 14 bases between. The CDR3 covers 13 residues.